Listed below are T cell receptor beta chains from one sample, sequenced in a study of circulating and synovial CD4+ cells in juvenile arthritis. Here immunoSEQ multiplex PCR was the method, and the copy in TCRdb shows in-frame clones only, minus some. Of over 30,000 clones listed, around 96% were seen once; the top ten hold more than 0.15%. Sequenced input: CD4+ T cells from blood. Receptor source: a human donor with juvenile idiopathic arthritis. Both conserved end residues are part of each CDR3. A D gene is named only where the DNA matches it firmly. The size entry is marked missing in some rows and otherwise reads once, few, many or a size class.

v_gene,j_gene,abundance,d_gene,CDR3aa,CDR3nt
TRBV28,TRBJ1-2,.,.,CASSLMATENYGYTF,TGTGCCAGCAGTTTGATGGCCACAGAGAACTATGGCTACACCTTC
TRBV7-8,TRBJ1-2,.,TRBD1,CASSLLRVVTGASYGYTF,TGTGCCAGCAGCTTACTGAGGGTGGTGACAGGGGCTAGCTATGGCTACACCTTC
TRBV30,TRBJ1-3,.,.,CAWSVGRTPLSGNTIYF,TGTGCCTGGAGTGTCGGTAGGACACCCCTATCTGGAAACACCATATATTTT
TRBV5-1,TRBJ2-7,.,.,CASSRPERAPYEQYF,TGCGCCAGCAGCCGGCCCGAGCGGGCCCCCTACGAGCAGTACTTC
TRBV5-1,TRBJ2-3,.,TRBD2,CASSSAVTSGPDTQYF,TGCGCCAGCAGCTCCGCGGTTACTAGCGGGCCAGATACGCAGTATTTT
TRBV28,TRBJ2-7,.,TRBD1,CASSPGTGLRGEQYF,TGTGCCAGCAGCCCCGGGACAGGGCTCCGGGGGGAGCAGTACTTC
TRBV6-5,TRBJ2-1,.,.,CASSYDSGYVEQFF,TGTGCCAGCAGTTACGACAGCGGGTACGTTGAGCAGTTCTTC
TRBV5-1,TRBJ2-5,.,.,CASSFVSLQGVGEQYF,TGCGCCAGCAGCTTTGTTTCGTTACAGGGAGTAGGGGAGCAGTACTTC
TRBV5-1,TRBJ2-7,.,TRBD1,CASSLLTGSSYEQYF,TGCGCCAGCAGCCTCCTGACAGGGTCCTCCTACGAGCAGTACTTC
TRBV4-3,TRBJ2-5,.,TRBD1,CASSPTGDGGETQYF,TGCGCCAGCAGTCCGACAGGGGACGGGGGAGAGACCCAGTACTTC
TRBV29-1,TRBJ1-3,few,.,CSVAPLDRAGNTIYF,TGCAGCGTTGCTCCCCTTGACAGAGCAGGAAACACCATATATTTT
TRBV19,TRBJ1-5,once,TRBD1,CASTDRGYSNQPQHF,TGTGCCAGTACCGACAGGGGTTATAGCAATCAGCCCCAGCATTTT
TRBV4-1,TRBJ2-4,.,.,CASSQPRDSQTKYF,TGCGCCAGCAGCCAACCCCGGGACTCTCAAACGAAGTACTTC
TRBV7-7,TRBJ2-5,.,TRBD2,CASSPGPGGPDETQYF,TGTGCTAGCAGCCCAGGACCGGGAGGGCCCGATGAGACCCAGTACTTC
TRBV2,TRBJ2-5,.,TRBD2,CARGPGGGETQYF,TGTGCCAGGGGCCCGGGGGGTGGTGAGACCCAGTACTTC
TRBV5-1,TRBJ1-4,few,TRBD1,CASRTGQANEKLFF,TGCGCCAGCAGAACGGGACAGGCGAATGAAAAACTGTTTTTT
TRBV28,TRBJ1-2,.,TRBD1,CASSLSQGHGYTF,TGTGCCAGCAGTTTATCACAGGGGCATGGCTACACCTTC
TRBV28,TRBJ1-2,.,.,CASSPSHSNYGYTF,TGTGCCAGCAGTCCCTCCCATAGCAACTATGGCTACACCTTC
TRBV6-6,TRBJ2-7,.,.,CASRTSGGTYEQYF,TGTGCCAGCAGGACCTCTGGGGGGACCTACGAGCAGTACTTC
TRBV9,TRBJ1-3,.,TRBD1,CASSAWVQGNGNTIYF,TGTGCCAGCAGCGCATGGGTACAGGGGAATGGAAACACCATATATTTT
TRBV5-1,TRBJ2-5,.,TRBD2,CASSRLAGEKETQYF,TGCGCCAGCAGCCGACTAGCGGGGGAGAAGGAGACCCAGTACTTC
TRBV4-2,TRBJ2-5,.,.,CASSQAGSFQETQYF,TGTGCCAGCAGCCAAGCGGGTAGCTTTCAGGAGACCCAGTACTTC
TRBV19,TRBJ1-5,.,.,CASSTDSGNQPQHF,TGTGCCAGTAGTACCGACAGTGGAAATCAGCCCCAGCATTTT
TRBV6-4,TRBJ1-5,once,.,CASSDEGGQPQHF,TGTGCCAGCAGTGACGAAGGCGGCCAGCCCCAGCATTTT
TRBV5-1,TRBJ2-3,once,TRBD1,CASSWTGAADTQYF,TGCGCCAGCAGTTGGACAGGGGCGGCAGATACGCAGTATTTT
TRBV7-3,TRBJ2-7,.,TRBD2,CASSLAAPEQYF,TGTGCCAGCAGCCTAGCGGCTCCAGAGCAGTACTTC
TRBV4-3,TRBJ2-3,.,TRBD2,CASSQEHSGGTDTQYF,TGCGCCAGCAGCCAGGAACATAGCGGGGGCACAGATACGCAGTATTTT
TRBV5-1,TRBJ2-2,.,TRBD2,CASSTGLAGGPNTGELFF,TGCGCCAGCAGCACGGGACTAGCGGGGGGGCCGAACACCGGGGAGCTGTTTTTT
TRBV19,TRBJ1-5,.,TRBD1,CASSARGPQPQHF,TGTGCCAGTAGCGCCAGGGGGCCTCAGCCCCAGCATTTT
TRBV28,TRBJ2-1,.,TRBD1,CASFNPGQGYNEQLF,TGTGCCAGCTTCAATCCGGGACAGGGATACAATGAGCAGCTCTTC